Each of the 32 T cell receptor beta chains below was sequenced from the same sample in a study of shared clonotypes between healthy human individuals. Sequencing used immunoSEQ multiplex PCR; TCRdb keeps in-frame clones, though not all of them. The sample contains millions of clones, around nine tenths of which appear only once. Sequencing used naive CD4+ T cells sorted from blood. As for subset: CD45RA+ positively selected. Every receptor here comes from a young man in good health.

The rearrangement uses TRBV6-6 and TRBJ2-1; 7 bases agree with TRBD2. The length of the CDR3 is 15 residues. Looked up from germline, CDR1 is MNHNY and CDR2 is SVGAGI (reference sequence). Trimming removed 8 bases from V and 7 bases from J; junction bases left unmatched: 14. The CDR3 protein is CASGMAGAAGNEQFF. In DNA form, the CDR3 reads TGTGCCAGCGGAATGGCGGGAGCCGCCGGGAATGAGCAGTTCTTC.

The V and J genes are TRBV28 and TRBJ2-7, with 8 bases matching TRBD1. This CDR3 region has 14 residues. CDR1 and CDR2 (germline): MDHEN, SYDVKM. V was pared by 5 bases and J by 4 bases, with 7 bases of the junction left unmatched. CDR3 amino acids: CASSRQGWQYEQYF. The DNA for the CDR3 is TGTGCCAGCAGTCGACAGGGGTGGCAGTACGAGCAGTACTTC.

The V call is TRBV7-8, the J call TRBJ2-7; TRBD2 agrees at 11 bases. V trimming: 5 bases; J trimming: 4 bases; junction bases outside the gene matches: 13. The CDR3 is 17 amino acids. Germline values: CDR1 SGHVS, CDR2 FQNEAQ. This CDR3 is CASSATSGGTFRYEQYF. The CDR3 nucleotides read TGTGCCAGCAGCGCTACTAGCGGGGGAACGTTTCGGTACGAGCAGTACTTC.

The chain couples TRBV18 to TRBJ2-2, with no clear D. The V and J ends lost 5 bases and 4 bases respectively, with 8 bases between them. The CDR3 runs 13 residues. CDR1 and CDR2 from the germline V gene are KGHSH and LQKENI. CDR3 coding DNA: TGTGCCAGCTCAGGATTTGCCACCGGGGAGCTGTTTTTT. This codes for CASSGFATGELFF.

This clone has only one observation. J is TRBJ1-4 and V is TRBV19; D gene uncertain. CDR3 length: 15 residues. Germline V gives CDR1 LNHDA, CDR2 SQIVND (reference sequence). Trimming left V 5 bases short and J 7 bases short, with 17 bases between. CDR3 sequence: CASSPSGGGSEKLFF. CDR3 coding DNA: TGTGCCAGTAGTCCAAGTGGAGGAGGTTCTGAAAAACTGTTTTTT.

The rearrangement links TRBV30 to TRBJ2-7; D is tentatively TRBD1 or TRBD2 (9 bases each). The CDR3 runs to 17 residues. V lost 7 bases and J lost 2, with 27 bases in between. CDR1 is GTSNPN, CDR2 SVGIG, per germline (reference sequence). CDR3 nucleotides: TGTGCCTACGCTCGGGACAGGGTTGCGGGAGGGCCCTACGAGCAGTACTTC. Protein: CAYARDRVAGGPYEQYF.

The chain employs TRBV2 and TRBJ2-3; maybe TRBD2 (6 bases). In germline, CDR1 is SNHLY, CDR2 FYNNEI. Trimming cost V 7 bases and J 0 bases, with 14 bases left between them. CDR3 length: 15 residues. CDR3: CASTKGTLSTDTQYF. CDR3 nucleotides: TGTGCCAGCACCAAGGGGACTCTAAGCACAGATACGCAGTATTTT. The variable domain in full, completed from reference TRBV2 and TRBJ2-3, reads EPEVTQTPSHQVTQMGQEVILRCVPISNHLYFYWYRQILGQKVEFLVSFYNNEISEKSEIFDDQFSVERPDGSNFTLKIRSTKLEDSAMYFCASTKGTLSTDTQYFGPGTRLTVL.

Written as DNA, the CDR3 is TGTGCCAGCAGTGATCTGACAGGGGGAGAGACCCAGTACTTC. Amino acids: CASSDLTGGETQYF. The chain has TRBV25-1 and TRBJ2-5; TRBD1 matches at 9 bases. The CDR3 sequence is 14 residues long. V lost 3 bases to trimming and J lost 4 bases; unmatched junction nucleotides: 3. The germline CDR1 and CDR2 sequences are MGHDK and SYGVNS.

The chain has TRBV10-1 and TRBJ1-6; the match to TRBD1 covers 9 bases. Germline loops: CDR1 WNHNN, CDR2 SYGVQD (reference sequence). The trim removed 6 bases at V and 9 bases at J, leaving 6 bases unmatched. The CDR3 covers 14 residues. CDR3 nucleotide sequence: TGCGCCAGCAGCGCCGGGACAGGGAGTTCACCCCTCCACTTT. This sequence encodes CASSAGTGSSPLHF.

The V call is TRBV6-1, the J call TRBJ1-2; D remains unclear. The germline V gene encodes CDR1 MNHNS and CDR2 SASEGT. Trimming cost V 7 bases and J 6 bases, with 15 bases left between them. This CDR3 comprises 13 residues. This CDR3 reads CASKMFGLDGYTF. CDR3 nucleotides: TGTGCCAGCAAGATGTTCGGGTTAGATGGCTACACCTTC.

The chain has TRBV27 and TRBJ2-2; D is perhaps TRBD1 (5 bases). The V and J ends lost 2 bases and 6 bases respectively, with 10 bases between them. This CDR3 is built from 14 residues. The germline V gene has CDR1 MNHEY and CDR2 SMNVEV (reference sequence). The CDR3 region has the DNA TGTGCCAGCAGTTTAAGCAGGGCCCCCGGGGAGCTGTTTTTT. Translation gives CASSLSRAPGELFF.

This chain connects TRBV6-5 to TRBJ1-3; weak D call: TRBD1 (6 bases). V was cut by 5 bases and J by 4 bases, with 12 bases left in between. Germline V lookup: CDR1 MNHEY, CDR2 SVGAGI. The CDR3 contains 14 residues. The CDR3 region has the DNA TGTGCCAGCAGTCCAACAGGGTGGGGAAACACCATATATTTT. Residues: CASSPTGWGNTIYF.

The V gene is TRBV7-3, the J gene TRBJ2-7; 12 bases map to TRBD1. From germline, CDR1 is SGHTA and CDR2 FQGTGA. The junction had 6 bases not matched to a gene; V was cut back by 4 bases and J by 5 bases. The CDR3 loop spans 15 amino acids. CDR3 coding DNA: TGTGCCAGCAGCTCCGGGACAGGGGGCCCCAACGAGCAGTACTTC. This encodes CASSSGTGGPNEQYF.

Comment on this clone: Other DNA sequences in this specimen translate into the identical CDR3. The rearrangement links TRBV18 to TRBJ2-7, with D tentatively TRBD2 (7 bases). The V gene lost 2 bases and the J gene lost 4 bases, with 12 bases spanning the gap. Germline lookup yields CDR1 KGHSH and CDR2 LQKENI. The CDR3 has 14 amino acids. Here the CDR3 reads CASSPGGGLYEQYF. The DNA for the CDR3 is TGTGCCAGCTCACCAGGGGGGGGCCTTTACGAGCAGTACTTC.

This chain's CDR3 is CAWKKGQGDPYSGNTIYF. The CDR3 DNA sequence: TGTGCCTGGAAAAAGGGACAGGGGGACCCTTACTCTGGAAACACCATATATTTT. The V and J genes are TRBV30 and TRBJ1-3, with 11 nucleotides matching TRBD1. V was pared by 4 bases and J by 0 bases, with 11 bases of the junction left unmatched. The CDR3 is made up of 18 amino acids. The germline V gene has CDR1 GTSNPN and CDR2 SVGIG (reference sequence).

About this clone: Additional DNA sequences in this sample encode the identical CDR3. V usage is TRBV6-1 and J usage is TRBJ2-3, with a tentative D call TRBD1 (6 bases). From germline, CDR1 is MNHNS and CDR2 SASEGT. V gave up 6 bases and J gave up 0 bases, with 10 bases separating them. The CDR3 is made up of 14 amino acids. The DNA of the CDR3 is TGTGCCAGCAGCCTTACAGGGAGCACAGATACGCAGTATTTT. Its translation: CASSLTGSTDTQYF.

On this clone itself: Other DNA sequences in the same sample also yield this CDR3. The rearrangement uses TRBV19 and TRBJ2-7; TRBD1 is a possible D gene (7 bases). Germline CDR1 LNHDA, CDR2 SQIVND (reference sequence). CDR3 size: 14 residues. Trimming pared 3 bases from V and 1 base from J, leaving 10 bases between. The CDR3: CASSIAGGSYEQYF. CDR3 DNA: TGTGCCAGTAGTATTGCAGGGGGGTCCTACGAGCAGTACTTC.

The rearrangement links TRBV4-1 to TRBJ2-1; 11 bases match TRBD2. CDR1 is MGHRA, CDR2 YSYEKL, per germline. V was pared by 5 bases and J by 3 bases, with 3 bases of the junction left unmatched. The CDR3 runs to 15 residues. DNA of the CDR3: TGCGCCAGCAGCATAGGGACTAGCGGCTACAATGAGCAGTTCTTC. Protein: CASSIGTSGYNEQFF.

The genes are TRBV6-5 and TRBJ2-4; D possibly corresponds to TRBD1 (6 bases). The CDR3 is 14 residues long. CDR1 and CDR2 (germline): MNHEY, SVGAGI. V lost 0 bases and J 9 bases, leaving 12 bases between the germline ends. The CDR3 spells CASSYSPGDAIQYF. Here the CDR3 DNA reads TGTGCCAGCAGTTACTCGCCAGGGGATGCCATTCAGTACTTC.

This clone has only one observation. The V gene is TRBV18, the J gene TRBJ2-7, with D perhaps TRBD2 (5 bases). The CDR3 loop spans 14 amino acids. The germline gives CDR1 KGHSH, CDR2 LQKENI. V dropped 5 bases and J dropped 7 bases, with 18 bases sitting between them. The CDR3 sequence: CASSASGKNGEQYF. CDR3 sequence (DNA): TGTGCCAGCTCAGCATCCGGGAAAAACGGGGAGCAGTACTTC.

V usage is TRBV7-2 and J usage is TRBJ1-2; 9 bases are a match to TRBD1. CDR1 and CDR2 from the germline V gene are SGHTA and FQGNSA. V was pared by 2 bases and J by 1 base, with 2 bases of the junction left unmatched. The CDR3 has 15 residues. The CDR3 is CASSLRTGVNYGYTF. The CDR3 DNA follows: TGTGCCAGCAGCTTAAGGACAGGGGTTAACTATGGCTACACCTTC.

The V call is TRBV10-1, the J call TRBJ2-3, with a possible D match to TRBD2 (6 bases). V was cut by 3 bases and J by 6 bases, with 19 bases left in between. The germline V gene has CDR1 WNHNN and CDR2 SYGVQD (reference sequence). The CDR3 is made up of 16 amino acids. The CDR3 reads CASSDSQWEATDTQYF. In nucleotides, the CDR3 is TGCGCCAGCAGTGATTCTCAGTGGGAGGCCACGGATACGCAGTATTTT.

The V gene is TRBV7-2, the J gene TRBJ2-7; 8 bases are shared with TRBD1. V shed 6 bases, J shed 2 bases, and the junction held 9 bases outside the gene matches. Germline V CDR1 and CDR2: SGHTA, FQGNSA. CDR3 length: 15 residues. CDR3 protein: CASRKDRGTTYEQYF. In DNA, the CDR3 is TGTGCCAGCAGGAAAGACAGGGGAACGACCTACGAGCAGTACTTC.

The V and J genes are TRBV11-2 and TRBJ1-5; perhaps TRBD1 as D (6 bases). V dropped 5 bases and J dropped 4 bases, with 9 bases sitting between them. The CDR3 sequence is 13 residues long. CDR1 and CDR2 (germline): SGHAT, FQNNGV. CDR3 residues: CASSQQGNQPQHF. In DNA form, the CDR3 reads TGTGCCAGCAGCCAGCAGGGGAATCAGCCCCAGCATTTT.

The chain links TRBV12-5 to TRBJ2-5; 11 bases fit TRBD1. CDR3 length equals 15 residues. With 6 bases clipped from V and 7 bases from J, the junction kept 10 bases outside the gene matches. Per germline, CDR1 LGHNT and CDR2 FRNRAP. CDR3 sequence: CASGPRTGGGSTQYF. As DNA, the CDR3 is TGTGCTAGTGGGCCCAGGACAGGGGGCGGGTCGACCCAGTACTTC.

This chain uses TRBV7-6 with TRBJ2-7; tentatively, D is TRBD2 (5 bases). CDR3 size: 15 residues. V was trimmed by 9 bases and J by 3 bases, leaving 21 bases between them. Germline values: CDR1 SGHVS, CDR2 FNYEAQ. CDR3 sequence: CASQIRRAPYYEQYF. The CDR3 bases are TGTGCCAGTCAGATTCGGCGGGCCCCCTACTACGAGCAGTACTTC.

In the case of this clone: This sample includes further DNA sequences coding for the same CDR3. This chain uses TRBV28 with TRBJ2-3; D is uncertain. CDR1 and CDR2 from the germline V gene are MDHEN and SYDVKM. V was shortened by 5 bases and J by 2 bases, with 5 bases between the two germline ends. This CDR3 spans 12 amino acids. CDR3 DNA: TGTGCCAGCAGTAGTAACACAGATACGCAGTATTTT. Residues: CASSSNTDTQYF.

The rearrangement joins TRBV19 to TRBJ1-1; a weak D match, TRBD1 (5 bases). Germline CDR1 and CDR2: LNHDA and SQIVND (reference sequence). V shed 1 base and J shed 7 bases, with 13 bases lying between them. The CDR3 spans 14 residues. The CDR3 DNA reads TGTGCCAGTAGTATAGTCGAAGGGGTTGGTGAAGCTTTCTTT. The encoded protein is CASSIVEGVGEAFF. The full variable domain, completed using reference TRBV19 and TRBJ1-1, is DGGITQSPKYLFRKEGQNVTLSCEQNLNHDAMYWYRQDPGQGLRLIYYSQIVNDFQKGDIAEGYSVSREKKESFPLTVTSAQKNPTAFYLCASSIVEGVGEAFFGQGTRLTVV.

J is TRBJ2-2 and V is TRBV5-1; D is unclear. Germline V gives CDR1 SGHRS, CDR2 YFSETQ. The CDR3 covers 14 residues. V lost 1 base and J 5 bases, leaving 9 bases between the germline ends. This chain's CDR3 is CASSLPSRTGELFF. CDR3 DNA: TGCGCCAGCAGCTTGCCTAGTAGGACCGGGGAGCTGTTTTTT.

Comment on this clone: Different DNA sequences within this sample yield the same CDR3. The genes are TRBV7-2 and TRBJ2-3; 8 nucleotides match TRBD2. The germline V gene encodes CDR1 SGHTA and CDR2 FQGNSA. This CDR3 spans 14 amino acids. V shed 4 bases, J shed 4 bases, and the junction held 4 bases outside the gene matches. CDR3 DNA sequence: TGTGCCAGCAGCTCCGGACTAGCCCCAGATACGCAGTATTTT. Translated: CASSSGLAPDTQYF.

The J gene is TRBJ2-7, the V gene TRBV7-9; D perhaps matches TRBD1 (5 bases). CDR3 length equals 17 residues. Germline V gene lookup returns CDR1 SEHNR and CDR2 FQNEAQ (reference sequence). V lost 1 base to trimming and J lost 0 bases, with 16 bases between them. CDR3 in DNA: TGTGCCAGCAGCTTAGTGGCAGGGAAGGGCCTCTCCTACGAGCAGTACTTC. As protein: CASSLVAGKGLSYEQYF.

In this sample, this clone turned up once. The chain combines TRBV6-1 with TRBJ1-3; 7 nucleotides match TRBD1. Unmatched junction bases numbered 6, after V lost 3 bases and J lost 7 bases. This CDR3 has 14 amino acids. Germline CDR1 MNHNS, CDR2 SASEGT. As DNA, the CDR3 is TGTGCCAGCAGTGACAGGACAGGACAGAACACCATATATTTT. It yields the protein CASSDRTGQNTIYF.